A single sample gave rise to the 5 T cell receptor beta chains below, sequenced in a study of blood T cell repertoires in COVID-19 (dated by TCRdb to about 2020). To prepare the library, the immunoSEQ multiplex PCR assay was applied. TCRdb mirrors the immuneACCESS table, restricted to in-frame sequences. Some clones are absent from its copies; in checked studies, under half trace to an unresolved V gene, and the reason for the others is unknown. A total of around 260,000 clones appear in this sample, approximately 87% of them only once. The ten largest make up roughly 4.5% of the sample. The sample consisted of peripheral blood. The source is a man aged 60 to 75 who had recovered from COVID-19.

This chain links TRBV6-1 with TRBJ1-2, with D maybe TRBD1 (5 bases). The germline CDR1 and CDR2 sequences are MNHNS and SASEGT. Trimming stripped 1 base from V and 3 bases from J, with 9 bases between. This CDR3 contains 14 residues. The CDR3 sequence: CASSEVGGYYGYTF. The CDR3 DNA sequence: TGTGCCAGCAGTGAAGTGGGGGGGTACTATGGCTACACCTTC.

This sequence joins TRBV3-1 (or the pseudogene TRBV3-2) and TRBJ2-1, with 11 bases fitting TRBD2. Unmatched junction bases numbered 5, after V lost 7 bases and J lost 3 bases. Germline loops: CDR1 LGHDT, CDR2 YNNKEL (reference sequence). The CDR3 extends over 15 amino acids. The CDR3 DNA follows: TGTGCCAGCACCCTAGGGACTAGCGGCTACAATGAGCAGTTCTTC. It codes for CASTLGTSGYNEQFF.

This clone has a count of ten or more. The J gene is TRBJ2-1, the V gene TRBV5-1; possibly TRBD2 for D (5 bases). The germline gives CDR1 SGHRS, CDR2 YFSETQ. The CDR3 is 14 residues long. Trimming took 4 bases from V and 6 from J, leaving 14 bases between them. The CDR3 region is CASSGGKGSNEQFF. The CDR3 DNA reads as TGCGCCAGCAGCGGAGGAAAAGGGTCCAATGAGCAGTTCTTC. Drawing the rest from reference TRBV5-1 and TRBJ2-1, the complete variable domain is KAGVTQTPRYLIKTRGQQVTLSCSPISGHRSVSWYQQTPGQGLQFLFEYFSETQRNKGNFPGRFSGRQFSNSRSEMNVSTLELGDSALYLCASSGGKGSNEQFFGPGTRLTVL.

The chain employs TRBV6-5 and TRBJ2-1, with TRBD1 matching over 7 bases. CDR1 and CDR2 (germline): MNHEY, SVGAGI. V trimming: 5 bases; J trimming: 5 bases; junction bases outside the gene matches: 6. This CDR3 is 14 amino acids long. CDR3 sequence (DNA): TGTGCCAGCAGTCGACAGGGTACCAACAATGAGCAGTTCTTC. Translating gives CASSRQGTNNEQFF.

This clone was seen just once. The chain employs TRBV19 and TRBJ2-5; TRBD2 aligns across 10 bases. Germline V lookup: CDR1 LNHDA, CDR2 SQIVND (reference sequence). The CDR3 extends over 17 amino acids. The ends lost 3 bases at V and 2 bases at J; junction bases unmatched: 9. In DNA form, the CDR3 reads TGTGCCAGTAGTATGCTTGGAGCGGGAGGGAAACAAGAGACCCAGTACTTC. The encoded protein is CASSMLGAGGKQETQYF.